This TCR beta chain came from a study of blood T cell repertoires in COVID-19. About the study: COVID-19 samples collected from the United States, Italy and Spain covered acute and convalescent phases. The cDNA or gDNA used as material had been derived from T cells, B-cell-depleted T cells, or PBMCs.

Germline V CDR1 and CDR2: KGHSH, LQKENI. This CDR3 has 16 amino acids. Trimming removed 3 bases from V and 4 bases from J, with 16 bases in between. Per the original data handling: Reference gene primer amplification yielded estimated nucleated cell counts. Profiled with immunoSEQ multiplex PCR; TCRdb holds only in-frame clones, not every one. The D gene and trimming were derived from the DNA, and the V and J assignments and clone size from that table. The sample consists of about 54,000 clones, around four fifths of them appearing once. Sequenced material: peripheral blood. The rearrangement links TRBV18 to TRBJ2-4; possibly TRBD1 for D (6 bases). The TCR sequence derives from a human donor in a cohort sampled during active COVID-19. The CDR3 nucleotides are TGTGCCAGCTCACCCCAAACAGGGAAGAGGAAAAACATTCAGTACTTC. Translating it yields CASSPQTGKRKNIQYF.